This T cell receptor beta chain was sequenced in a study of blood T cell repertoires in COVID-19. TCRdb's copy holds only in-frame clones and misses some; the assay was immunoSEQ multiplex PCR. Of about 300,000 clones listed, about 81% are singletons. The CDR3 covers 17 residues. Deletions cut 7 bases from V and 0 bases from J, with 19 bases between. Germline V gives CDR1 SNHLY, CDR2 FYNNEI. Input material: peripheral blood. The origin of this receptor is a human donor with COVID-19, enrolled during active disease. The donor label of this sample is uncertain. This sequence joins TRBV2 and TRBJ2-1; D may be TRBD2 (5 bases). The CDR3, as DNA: TGTGCCAGCATTCGATCCGGGATTCCCCGCTCCTACAATGAGCAGTTCTTC. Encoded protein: CASIRSGIPRSYNEQFF.